This record looks at one T cell receptor beta chain sequence and its context. Its antigen is currently unknown. These data originate in a study of cytomegalovirus exposure and HLA in healthy donors. Study-wide background: Counted in an early data release were some 81 million unique TCRs from HLA-typed donors. Study observations and caveats: In a later analysis, TCR beta V- and J-gene trimming was associated with a missense DCLRE1C variant.

The primer mix had 60 Vbeta and 13 Jbeta primers. Clones were read by immunoSEQ multiplex PCR, and TCRdb kept only the in-frame ones, dropping some. The data hold some 77,000 clones, with approximately 80% observed a single time. The sequence was collected from a woman between 45 and 60 years old in good health and CMV-seropositive. The source material was PBMCs.

The CDR3 coding sequence is TGTGCCAGTAGCATTCGGACAGGGGGCCCGTCTAACTATGGCTACACCTTC. This codes for CASSIRTGGPSNYGYTF. This chain links TRBV19 with TRBJ1-2; 11 bases line up with TRBD1. After removal of 6 bases from V and 0 bases from J, the junction contained 9 bases not matched to a gene. The germline CDR1 and CDR2 sequences are LNHDA and SQIVND (reference sequence). The CDR3 covers 17 residues.